The source of this TCR beta chain is a study of cytomegalovirus exposure and HLA in healthy donors. Regarding the study as a whole: Roughly uniform depth of sequencing across donors was assumed in presence/absence analyses. Researchers reported that three CMV-associated chains were confirmed in vitro as CMV antigen-specific. In an earlier analysis, most TCR beta V segments were productive about 90% or about 30% of the time.

The primer mix had 60 Vbeta and 13 Jbeta primers. Profiling relied on immunoSEQ multiplex PCR, and the TCRdb table lists in-frame clones only, not all of them. The sample includes roughly 200,000 clones, 80% to 90% of them seen just once. There are 16 residues in the CDR3. V lost 2 bases, J lost 2 bases, and 6 bases stayed unmatched. Germline V gives CDR1 MGHDK, CDR2 SYGVNS. Regarding this clone: What it binds is not known.

The genes are TRBV25-1 and TRBJ1-3; 7 bases agree with TRBD1. The sample consisted of PBMCs. This clonotype was obtained from a woman aged 25 to 39 in good health and CMV-seronegative. CDR3 sequence (DNA): TGTGCCAGCAGTGAACCGTCCGGGACAGCTGGAAACACCATATATTTT. It codes for CASSEPSGTAGNTIYF.